The following is a TCR beta chain sequence with its context. Its cognate antigen is unknown. The entry originates in a study of beta chain features in type 1 diabetes. Findings and caveats of the study: A possible short-template PCR bias applies equally to patients and controls.

Germline CDR1 and CDR2: KGHSH and LQKENI. This CDR3 spans 15 amino acids. Trimming pared 4 bases from V and 5 bases from J, leaving 17 bases between. Heparinised blood was drawn once per donor, averaging around 120 mL. Using CD45RO/CCR7/CD25/CD127/CD95/CD27, CD4+ naive, central memory, regulatory and stem cell-like memory cells were sorted. All of the isolated RNA was reverse transcribed, so expressed TCRB transcripts were sequenced. Profiling relied on immunoSEQ multiplex PCR, and the TCRdb table lists in-frame clones only, not all of them. This sample carries some 270,000 clones, 11% to 15% of them seen once, and the ten largest clones take around 0.026%.

The chain joins TRBV18 to TRBJ1-1, with unresolved D. The sample taken for sequencing was naive CD4+ T cells from blood. The TCR comes from a woman between 40 and 55 years old in good health. For the CDR3, the DNA is TGTGCCAGCTCACGAGATTCCGGGCCGGGGACTGAAGCTTTCTTT. It translates to CASSRDSGPGTEAFF.